The 14 T cell receptor beta chains below were found in one sample sequenced in a study of blood T cells in healthy people across ages. The use of a sample-barcoded 5' primer and a J-beta primer mix characterized a second PCR of roughly 7 to 12 cycles. TCRdb reprocessed the 5' RACE reads via MiXCR and lists one record per CDR3 protein. The sample gives hundreds of thousands of distinct CDR3 sequences, approximately 26% of which show up once; under 4.5% is in the top ten. This same sample was also taken into another study, of T cells of mothers and their children.

Sequencing used blood. These receptors were collected from a boy under 10 years old in good health.

V and J are TRBV12-5 and TRBJ2-2; D gene ambiguous. V lost 2 bases, J lost 6 bases, and 7 bases lay in between. The CDR3 has 13 amino acids. CDR1 and CDR2 (germline): LGHNT, FRNRAP. The CDR3 nucleotides read TGTGCTAGTGGTTTGCCTCCTCCCGGGGAGCTGTTTTTT. Its translation: CASGLPPPGELFF. The whole variable domain, filled in from reference TRBV12-5 and TRBJ2-2, reads DARVTQTPRHKVTEMGQEVTMRCQPILGHNTVFWYRQTMMQGLELLAYFRNRAPLDDSGMPKDRFSAEMPDATLATLKIQPSEPRDSAVYFCASGLPPPGELFFGEGSRLTVL.

This clonotype was seen only once. The chain employs TRBV20-1 and TRBJ1-1, with no clear D. V was trimmed by 5 bases and J by 3 bases, leaving 10 bases between them. The CDR3 contains 12 residues. The germline CDR1 and CDR2 sequences are DFQATT and SNEGSKA (reference sequence). The CDR3: CSASAWDTEAFF. CDR3 sequence (DNA): TGCAGTGCTTCAGCCTGGGACACTGAAGCTTTCTTT.

This clonotype was counted only a few times. The chain is built from TRBV7-2 and TRBJ2-3; TRBD1 matches at 8 bases. V gave up 5 bases and J gave up 6 bases; unmatched junction bases: 10. Germline V gene data show CDR1 as SGHTA and CDR2 as FQGNSA. The CDR3 has 15 residues. DNA for the CDR3: TGTGCCAGCAGCCGGGGGACAGGTAGAAGGGATACGCAGTATTTT. Protein: CASSRGTGRRDTQYF.

This clonotype came up once. V is TRBV5-1 and J is TRBJ2-7, with TRBD1 matching over 8 bases. With 0 bases clipped from V and 2 bases from J, the junction kept 4 bases outside the gene matches. CDR3 length equals 15 residues. The germline gives CDR1 SGHRS, CDR2 YFSETQ. The CDR3: CASSLAGQVAYEQYF. The CDR3 coding sequence is TGCGCCAGCAGCTTGGCGGGACAGGTGGCCTACGAGCAGTACTTC.

This clonotype came up a few times. V and J are TRBV12-3 or TRBV12-4 and TRBJ2-2, with a tentative D call TRBD2 (5 bases). The CDR3 spans 13 residues. Trimming stripped 5 bases from V and 4 bases from J, with 8 bases between. In DNA, the CDR3 is TGTGCCAGCAGTGACGGGGTCACCGGGGAGCTGTTTTTT. Its protein product is CASSDGVTGELFF.

The CDR3: CSASSTLPRETQYF. For the CDR3, the DNA is TGCAGTGCTAGTTCCACACTACCAAGGGAGACCCAGTACTTC. The chain combines TRBV20-1 with TRBJ2-5; D is ambiguous. In germline, CDR1 is DFQATT, CDR2 SNEGSKA (reference sequence). Trimming shortened V by 3 bases and J by 5 bases, and 16 bases separated the two germline ends. The CDR3 extends over 14 amino acids.

This clonotype came up a few times. V usage is TRBV9 and J usage is TRBJ2-3, with 8 bases lining up with TRBD1. The V and J ends lost 3 bases and 5 bases, in that order; junction bases with no gene match: 8. CDR1 SGDLS and CDR2 YYNGEE come from the germline V gene. This CDR3 comprises 15 residues. CDR3: CASSGHRGSIDTQYF. CDR3 in DNA: TGTGCCAGCAGCGGGCACAGGGGGTCCATAGATACGCAGTATTTT.

V and J are TRBV5-4 and TRBJ1-1, with a weak D call TRBD1 (5 bases). CDR1 and CDR2 (germline): SGHNT, YYREEE (reference sequence). Trimming took 0 bases from V and 11 from J, leaving 14 bases between them. This CDR3 contains 13 residues. The CDR3 loop is CASSLETENEAFF. The DNA for the CDR3 is TGTGCCAGCAGCTTGGAGACAGAGAACGAGGCTTTCTTT.

V gene TRBV11-2 combines with J gene TRBJ2-3; 9 bases align to TRBD2. CDR1 is SGHAT, CDR2 FQNNGV, per germline. There are 17 residues in the CDR3. V gave up 0 bases and J gave up 4 bases; unmatched junction bases: 8. The CDR3 sequence is CASSLEGRGGVPDTQYF. As DNA, the CDR3 is TGTGCCAGCAGCTTAGAGGGGCGGGGGGGCGTCCCAGATACGCAGTATTTT.

There are many counts of this clonotype. The chain is built from TRBV7-2 and TRBJ1-1, with unresolved D. Germline CDR1 is SGHTA and CDR2 is FQGNSA. Trimming cost V 4 bases and J 1 base, with 7 bases left between them. The CDR3 is 13 residues long. Here the CDR3 reads CASSSPWNTEAFF. Here the CDR3 DNA reads TGTGCCAGCAGCTCCCCGTGGAACACTGAAGCTTTCTTT.

The chain combines TRBV10-3 with TRBJ2-1, with 9 bases lining up with TRBD1. CDR1 ENHRY and CDR2 SYGVKD come from the germline V gene. The CDR3 has 15 amino acids. With V trimmed by 4 bases and J by 3 bases, 4 bases remained unmatched. Written as DNA, the CDR3 is TGTGCCATCAGTGGCAGGACAGGGGACTACAATGAGCAGTTCTTC. This gives the protein CAISGRTGDYNEQFF.

The V gene is TRBV29-1, the J gene TRBJ1-3; possibly TRBD1 for D (6 bases). Trimming pared 6 bases from V and 2 bases from J, leaving 8 bases between. CDR1 is SQVTM and CDR2 is ANQGSEA in the germline V gene. The CDR3 extends over 12 amino acids. CDR3 sequence (DNA): TGCAGCGTGGCAGGGGCTGGAAACACCATATATTTT. It translates to CSVAGAGNTIYF. The whole variable domain, remainder taken from reference TRBV29-1 and TRBJ1-3, is SAVISQKPSRDICQRGTSLTIQCQVDSQVTMMFWYRQQPGQSLTLIATANQGSEATYESGFVIDKFPISRPNLTFSTLTVSNMSPEDSSIYLCSVAGAGNTIYFGEGSWLTVV.

The chain is built from TRBV6-6 and TRBJ2-2; D is ambiguous. The CDR3 contains 16 residues. Trimming removed 7 bases from V and 6 bases from J, with 21 bases in between. Germline values: CDR1 MNHNY, CDR2 SVGAGI (reference sequence). As DNA, the CDR3 is TGTGCCAGCATTCCTTCGGGCTCAATCAACCCCGGGGAGCTGTTTTTT. This sequence encodes CASIPSGSINPGELFF.

The J gene is TRBJ2-7, the V gene TRBV27, with D unclear. The CDR3 has 11 residues. Looked up from germline, CDR1 is MNHEY and CDR2 is SMNVEV (reference sequence). Trimming pared 6 bases from V and 3 bases from J, leaving 6 bases between. This chain's CDR3 is CASSDFYEQYF. For the CDR3, the DNA is TGTGCCAGCAGCGATTTCTACGAGCAGTACTTC.